These T cell receptor beta chains were read from a single sample in a study of blood T cell repertoires in COVID-19. Generated by immunoSEQ multiplex PCR, the TCRdb table keeps only in-frame clones and is missing some. The sample consists of approximately 230,000 clones, approximately 90% of them appearing once. Material: peripheral blood. These receptors were taken from a man younger than 35 with active or convalescent COVID-19. Each CDR3 is given with its conserved first and last residue. The D gene is left open where the match is weak. The size field is filled for only some rows; it gives once, few, many or a size class.

v_call,clone_size,d_call,j_call,cdr3_aa,cdr3_nt
TRBV6-5,few,.,TRBJ1-5,CASRPGYPTQHF,TGTGCCAGCAGACCAGGATATCCTACCCAGCATTTT
TRBV4-3,.,TRBD1,TRBJ1-4,CASSQGQGQDEKLFF,TGCGCCAGCAGCCAGGGACAGGGTCAGGATGAAAAACTGTTTTTT
TRBV15,once,TRBD2,TRBJ2-2,CATSRLAGGNTGELFF,TGTGCCACCAGCAGGTTAGCGGGAGGGAACACCGGGGAGCTGTTTTTT
TRBV10-3,.,.,TRBJ2-1,CAYTRGAEHEQFF,TGTGCGTACACCCGCGGGGCTGAGCATGAGCAGTTCTTC
TRBV5-1,.,.,TRBJ2-7,CASSLAPSVTPYEQYF,TGCGCCAGCAGCTTGGCTCCCTCCGTAACACCGTACGAGCAGTACTTC
TRBV28,.,.,TRBJ1-3,CASSLPGETGNTIYF,TGTGCCAGCAGTCTCCCGGGAGAAACTGGAAACACCATATATTTT
TRBV2,.,.,TRBJ1-3,CASSEAGQLSGNTIYF,TGTGCCAGCAGTGAGGCAGGCCAGCTCTCTGGAAACACCATATATTTT
TRBV5-5,.,.,TRBJ1-4,CASSFGEGRAEKLFF,TGTGCCAGCAGCTTCGGGGAGGGGAGAGCGGAAAAACTGTTTTTT
TRBV7-9,.,TRBD2,TRBJ2-3,CASSSPTSGPTNTQYF,TGTGCCAGCAGCTCACCTACTAGCGGGCCCACGAATACGCAGTATTTT
TRBV6-5,.,TRBD2,TRBJ2-1,CASSYPGASGKGEQFF,TGTGCCAGCAGTTATCCTGGGGCTAGCGGGAAGGGTGAGCAGTTCTTC